The sequence of this T cell receptor (beta chain) was determined in a study of blood T cell repertoires in COVID-19. Looking at the study overall: Researchers got acute and convalescent COVID-19 samples from the United States, Italy and Spain.

The CDR3 sequence is 16 residues long. The V segment lost 0 bases and the J segment 0 bases; nucleotides outside the gene matches: 6. CDR1 SGDLS and CDR2 YYNGEE come from the germline V gene. The assay was immunoSEQ multiplex PCR, and TCRdb's table has in-frame clones only and misses some. The table includes about 75,000 clones, 79% detected once. This chain links TRBV9 with TRBJ2-7, with 7 bases aligning to TRBD2. Sequencing was carried out using peripheral blood. This sequence was found in a woman older than 75 with active or convalescent COVID-19. Here the CDR3 reads CASSVDPGTTSYEQYF. In DNA form, the CDR3 reads TGTGCCAGCAGCGTAGACCCCGGGACTACCTCCTACGAGCAGTACTTC.